One sample yielded the 28 T cell receptor beta chains listed below, sequenced in a study of cytomegalovirus exposure and HLA in healthy donors. Only in-frame clones appear in the TCRdb table, and some are missing; sequencing was by immunoSEQ multiplex PCR. Among some 140,000 clones, 75% to 90% were seen once, and the ten largest hold around 22%. The sequencing input was PBMCs. The receptors derive from a young man in good health and CMV-seropositive.

This clone has a single count. This chain joins TRBV7-2 and TRBJ1-5; D uncertain. The V gene lost 1 base and the J gene lost 7 bases, with 8 bases spanning the gap. Germline CDR1 is SGHTA and CDR2 is FQGNSA. This CDR3 is built from 13 residues. This CDR3 reads CASSLEAGQPQHF. DNA of the CDR3: TGTGCCAGCAGCTTAGAAGCGGGGCAGCCCCAGCATTTT. The variable domain in full, completed from reference TRBV7-2 and TRBJ1-5, reads GAGVSQSPSNKVTEKGKDVELRCDPISGHTALYWYRQSLGQGLEFLIYFQGNSAPDKSGLPSDRFSAERTGGSVSTLTIQRTQQEDSAVYLCASSLEAGQPQHFGDGTRLSIL.

This chain links TRBV9 with TRBJ2-1, with 15 bases fitting TRBD2. Germline CDR1 and CDR2: SGDLS and YYNGEE. V dropped 4 bases and J dropped 6; count of bases not matched to a gene: 11. The CDR3 consists of 18 residues. CDR3 sequence: CASSPRTSGRGTGNEQFF. CDR3 DNA sequence: TGTGCCAGCAGCCCTCGGACTAGCGGGAGGGGGACCGGCAATGAGCAGTTCTTC.

The chain links TRBV4-3 to TRBJ1-3, with 11 bases matching TRBD1. The germline V gene encodes CDR1 LGHNA and CDR2 YSLEER. V trimming: 4 bases; J trimming: 3 bases; junction bases outside the gene matches: 2. The CDR3 runs to 15 residues. The chain's CDR3 is CASSLGTGGGNTIYF. The CDR3 nucleotides are TGCGCCAGCAGCCTAGGGACAGGGGGTGGAAACACCATATATTTT.

The genes are TRBV7-9 and TRBJ1-1; no clear D gene. This CDR3 comprises 14 residues. Trimming removed 5 bases at V and 1 base at J, with 11 bases between. Germline V gene lookup returns CDR1 SEHNR and CDR2 FQNEAQ (reference sequence). CDR3 coding DNA: TGTGCCAGCAGCCCCGACTTGGGGAACACTGAAGCTTTCTTT. Protein product: CASSPDLGNTEAFF.

V and J are TRBV7-3 and TRBJ2-3; D call uncertain. V was pared by 3 bases and J by 3 bases, with 4 bases between. Germline CDR1 SGHTA, CDR2 FQGTGA. This CDR3 has 12 residues. The CDR3 reads CASSFGTDTQYF. The CDR3 DNA reads as TGTGCCAGCAGCTTCGGGACAGATACGCAGTATTTT.

This clone has a handful of counts. The genes are TRBV28 and TRBJ1-4, with D maybe TRBD1 (6 bases). Germline V gene lookup returns CDR1 MDHEN and CDR2 SYDVKM. The CDR3 spans 16 residues. Between the trimmed V and J ends, which lost 3 bases and 5 bases, there was a span of 16 bases. DNA of the CDR3: TGTGCCAGCAGTTTTGGCACAGACAGGTCGAATGAAAAACTGTTTTTT. Protein: CASSFGTDRSNEKLFF.

V gene TRBV27 combines with J gene TRBJ1-4; weak D call: TRBD1 (6 bases). This CDR3 is built from 18 residues. Trimming left V 5 bases short and J 4 bases short, with 23 bases between. CDR1 and CDR2 (germline): MNHEY, SMNVEV (reference sequence). CDR3 bases: TGTGCCAGCAGTCCCGCCCTTACTCGACAGGCGCTTAATGAAAAACTGTTTTTT. It encodes CASSPALTRQALNEKLFF.

This chain links TRBV20-1 with TRBJ1-4, with D unresolved. The CDR3 loop spans 11 amino acids. The V gene's germline CDR1 is DFQATT and CDR2 SNEGSKA (reference sequence). The V gene lost 3 bases and the J gene lost 7 bases, with 6 bases spanning the gap. CDR3 residues: CSASIIEKLFF. Written as DNA, the CDR3 is TGCAGTGCTAGTATTATTGAAAAACTGTTTTTT.

The CDR3 loop is CASRQGTYGYTF. In DNA, the CDR3 is TGTGCCAGCCGGCAGGGGACCTATGGCTACACCTTC. V is TRBV9 and J is TRBJ1-2, with D maybe TRBD1 (6 bases). Between the trimmed V and J ends, which lost 7 bases and 4 bases, there was a span of 11 bases. Germline loops: CDR1 SGDLS, CDR2 YYNGEE. CDR3 length equals 12 residues.

The rearrangement uses TRBV11-2 and TRBJ2-4; 7 nucleotides agree with TRBD1. V was clipped by 5 bases and J by 6 bases; unmatched bases: 7. Germline CDR1 is SGHAT and CDR2 is FQNNGV. The CDR3 totals 14 residues. The CDR3 nucleotides read TGTGCCAGCAGCCCAACTGGGACAGTAAACATTCAGTACTTC. Translation gives CASSPTGTVNIQYF.

The rearrangement joins TRBV30 to TRBJ1-1; D is undetermined. The V gene lost 0 bases and the J gene lost 1 base, with 9 bases spanning the gap. The CDR3 is 14 amino acids. From germline, CDR1 is GTSNPN and CDR2 SVGIG (reference sequence). The CDR3 region is CAWSVGRGNTEAFF. The CDR3 nucleotides are TGTGCCTGGAGTGTGGGCCGGGGGAACACTGAAGCTTTCTTT.

This CDR3 is CASSFDRDYGYTF. For the CDR3, the DNA is TGTGCCAGCAGTTTCGACAGGGACTATGGCTACACCTTC. This rearrangement joins TRBV7-2 to TRBJ1-2; 7 nucleotides agree with TRBD1. This CDR3 contains 13 residues. The germline V gene has CDR1 SGHTA and CDR2 FQGNSA. Unmatched junction bases numbered 4, after V lost 6 bases and J lost 3 bases.

The rearrangement joins TRBV18 to TRBJ1-2; 9 nucleotides match TRBD1. CDR3 length equals 15 residues. The J segment lost 5 bases and the V segment lost 3 bases, leaving 7 bases of the junction unmatched. In germline, CDR1 is KGHSH, CDR2 LQKENI. This CDR3 is CASSPGTGLKYGYTF. CDR3 nucleotide sequence: TGTGCCAGCTCACCGGGGACAGGGTTGAAATATGGCTACACCTTC.

The rearrangement uses TRBV18 and TRBJ1-1; a weak D match, TRBD1 (6 bases). V lost 6 bases, J lost 9 bases, and 17 bases lay in between. The CDR3 consists of 13 residues. Germline lookup yields CDR1 KGHSH and CDR2 LQKENI. This CDR3 reads CASSDRQAVKAFF. CDR3 in DNA: TGTGCCAGCTCGGATCGACAGGCCGTTAAAGCTTTCTTT.

This clone was recorded once. V is TRBV7-8 and J is TRBJ2-1; perhaps TRBD2 as D (7 bases). The CDR3 length is 16 residues. V was shortened by 1 base and J by 2 bases, with 12 bases between the two germline ends. Germline CDR1 is SGHVS and CDR2 is FQNEAQ. The CDR3 loop is CASSLEGGGPYNEQFF. The CDR3 bases are TGTGCCAGCAGCTTAGAGGGGGGGGGTCCCTACAATGAGCAGTTCTTC.

The V and J genes are TRBV19 and TRBJ2-3, with D perhaps matching TRBD2 (6 bases). Germline V lookup: CDR1 LNHDA, CDR2 SQIVND (reference sequence). The length of the CDR3 is 13 residues. The CDR3 coding sequence is TGTGCAGTTAGGGACTTTGACACAGATACGCAGTATTTT. Translated, it gives CAVRDFDTDTQYF.

The CDR3 protein is CASSSDRLLRSGANVLTF. The DNA of the CDR3 is TGTGCCAGCAGTTCCGACAGGCTCCTCCGCTCTGGGGCCAACGTCCTGACTTTC. The V and J genes are TRBV27 and TRBJ2-6, with D possibly TRBD1 on 6 matching bases. There are 18 residues in the CDR3. Between the trimmed V and J ends, which lost 4 bases and 0 bases, there was a span of 16 bases. In germline, CDR1 is MNHEY, CDR2 SMNVEV (reference sequence).

The chain combines TRBV7-9 with TRBJ2-7, with 8 bases matching TRBD1. CDR3 size: 14 residues. Trimming removed 0 bases from V and 5 bases from J; junction bases left unmatched: 3. Germline CDR1 is SEHNR and CDR2 is FQNEAQ (reference sequence). CDR3 residues: CASSLARGRDEQYF. CDR3 bases: TGTGCCAGCAGCTTAGCCAGGGGGCGAGACGAGCAGTACTTC.

Only one count was recorded for this clone. This sequence joins TRBV19 and TRBJ2-2; D perhaps matches TRBD2 (5 bases). Germline V gene sequence: CDR1 LNHDA, CDR2 SQIVND (reference sequence). V lost 4 bases to trimming and J lost 7 bases, with 16 bases between them. The CDR3 extends over 15 amino acids. The CDR3 loop is CASSSRRARGGELFF. For the CDR3, the DNA is TGTGCCAGTAGTAGTCGGCGGGCGAGAGGCGGGGAGCTGTTTTTT.

V gene TRBV7-2 combines with J gene TRBJ1-3, with D possibly matching TRBD1 (6 bases). V lost 7 bases and J lost 4, with 17 bases in between. Germline loops: CDR1 SGHTA, CDR2 FQGNSA. The CDR3 runs to 15 residues. DNA for the CDR3: TGTGCCAGCACGCCCGGGGGGGCCCCCGGAAACACCATATATTTT. Protein product: CASTPGGAPGNTIYF.

The gene calls are TRBV9 and TRBJ2-2; D gene ambiguous. The V end lost 1 base, the J end lost 6 bases, and 4 bases lay between the germline ends. Germline V gene lookup returns CDR1 SGDLS and CDR2 YYNGEE. The length of the CDR3 is 12 residues. CDR3 DNA: TGTGCCAGCAGCGTAATCTCCGGGGAGCTGTTTTTT. Translated: CASSVISGELFF.

This clone showed up just a few times. The rearrangement links TRBV5-6 to TRBJ1-5; TRBD1 matches at 7 bases. The germline V gene has CDR1 SGHDT and CDR2 YYEEEE. With V trimmed by 1 base and J by 6 bases, 7 bases remained unmatched. The CDR3 runs 15 residues. The CDR3 DNA reads as TGTGCCAGCAGCTTGTCGGCAGGGGGGCGTCAGCCCCAGCATTTT. This codes for CASSLSAGGRQPQHF.

The J gene is TRBJ1-2, the V gene TRBV4-3; no definite D call. Trimming shortened V by 0 bases and J by 7 bases, and 12 bases separated the two germline ends. The CDR3 runs to 14 residues. In germline, CDR1 is LGHNA, CDR2 YSLEER. DNA of the CDR3: TGCGCCAGCAGCCAAGATTCCGGGATCAGTGGCTACACCTTC. Translation: CASSQDSGISGYTF.

The chain uses TRBV7-9 and TRBJ1-2, with D maybe TRBD1 (6 bases). V lost 4 bases and J lost 6, with 12 bases in between. This CDR3 is built from 13 residues. CDR1 and CDR2 from the germline V gene are SEHNR and FQNEAQ (reference sequence). CDR3 DNA: TGTGCCAGCAGCTGGCAAGACAGGAATGGCTACACCTTC. Its protein is CASSWQDRNGYTF.

This clone was observed once. This CDR3 is CATSSARQGGTGELFF. CDR3 sequence (DNA): TGTGCCACCAGCTCTGCCCGGCAGGGTGGAACCGGGGAGCTGTTTTTT. The rearrangement uses TRBV15 and TRBJ2-2, with TRBD1 as a possible D gene (5 bases). This CDR3 spans 16 amino acids. Germline V gene lookup returns CDR1 LNHNV and CDR2 YYDKDF (reference sequence). V lost 5 bases, J lost 5 bases, and 18 bases lay in between.

The chain carries TRBV10-2 and TRBJ2-7; 8 positions agree with TRBD1. This CDR3 spans 14 amino acids. V was pared by 3 bases and J by 4 bases, with 5 bases of the junction left unmatched. Germline V gene data show CDR1 as WSHSY and CDR2 as SAAADI. The CDR3 protein is CASSEGQGAYEQYF. The CDR3 region has the DNA TGCGCCAGCAGTGAAGGCCAGGGGGCGTACGAGCAGTACTTC.

This clone has only a few counts. The chain carries TRBV5-6 and TRBJ1-1; D is unclear. Germline loops: CDR1 SGHDT, CDR2 YYEEEE. CDR3 length equals 15 residues. Trimming took off 5 bases at V and 0 bases at J, with 14 bases between the two ends. The CDR3: CASRTTAEMNTEAFF. DNA of the CDR3: TGTGCCAGCAGGACAACAGCCGAGATGAACACTGAAGCTTTCTTT.

The V call is TRBV7-2, the J call TRBJ1-6; perhaps TRBD1 as D (6 bases). The germline V gene has CDR1 SGHTA and CDR2 FQGNSA. CDR3 length equals 16 residues. The V end lost 4 bases, the J end lost 7 bases, and 17 bases lay between the germline ends. DNA for the CDR3: TGTGCCAGCAGCTCCCGCTCCCAGGGGACCAATTCACCCCTCCACTTT. As protein: CASSSRSQGTNSPLHF.